This TCR beta chain comes out of a study of blood T cell repertoires in COVID-19. Study-wide background: Samples representing acute and convalescent COVID-19 were sourced from the United States, Italy and Spain.

The assay was immunoSEQ multiplex PCR, and TCRdb's table has in-frame clones only and misses some. The sample has approximately 160,000 clones, 75% to 85% seen once. The CDR3 is made up of 15 amino acids. Looked up from germline, CDR1 is MNHEY and CDR2 is SVGAGI. Trimming cost V 5 bases and J 1 base; bases outside gene matches: 2. The chain joins TRBV6-5 to TRBJ2-3, with 11 bases that match TRBD2. Source material: peripheral blood. The source of this sequence is a human donor in a cohort sampled during active COVID-19. CDR3 nucleotides: TGTGCCAGCAGTAGGACTAGCGGGCGCACAGATACGCAGTATTTT. Residues: CASSRTSGRTDTQYF.